This TCR beta chain was captured by sequencing in a study of tumor and adjacent non-tumor tissue in lung cancer. Study at large: Patients comprised eleven to twelve adenocarcinoma, a couple of squamous cell carcinoma and 1 small cell lung cancer.

About this clonotype: Antigen unknown. Just one base apart from a much larger clone, this may be a read error.

This sample's RNA came from whole unsorted tissue. This non-tumor lung sample came from over 3 cm beyond the tumor edge. Donors were chemotherapy-naive, newly diagnosed lung cancer surgical patients in China, August–November 2014. CDR1 is SQVTM, CDR2 ANQGSEA, per germline. This CDR3 comprises 12 residues. General study findings and limits: Significantly higher TCR diversity was found in tumor than normal lung.

A modified ARM-PCR protocol with three rounds of nested PCR amplified TCRbeta. TCRdb independently ran MiXCR on the multiplex PCR reads; one entry per CDR3 protein. The table records tens of thousands of distinct CDR3 sequences, roughly 70% of them present only once. The chain links TRBV29-1 to TRBJ1-1; weak D call: TRBD1 (5 bases). The sequence was obtained from a woman aged 45-60 years with non-small cell lung cancer. Sequenced sample: distant non-tumor lung tissue. DNA for the CDR3: TGCATCGTTATGCAGGGTCTCACTGAAGCTTTCTTT. As protein: CIVMQGLTEAFF.